The rows below give T cell receptor beta chains drawn from one sample of a study of glioma-infiltrating T cells. MiXCR, applied by TCRdb to the multiplex PCR reads, yields one record per CDR3 protein. The sample holds roughly 200,000 distinct CDR3 sequences, roughly 45% seen once. Sequencing was carried out using glioma tissue, nonneoplastic brain tissue, or PBMCs (not recorded which). The source of these receptors is a human donor with low-grade glioma or glioblastoma, undergoing nonglioma brain surgery, or in good health (not recorded which). The CDR3 runs from the conserved cysteine through the conserved F or W. Each record gives: J gene, V gene, D gene, clone size, CDR3 DNA, CDR3 protein. D genes are given only for firm matches. Not every row has a clone size; where given, it reads once, few, many or a size class.

>TRBJ1-4|TRBV7-9|NA|few
TGTGCCAGCAGCTTAGGAGGGGACGGTGAAAAACTGTTTTTT
CASSLGGDGEKLFF
>TRBJ2-1|TRBV18|TRBD2|NA
TGTGCCAGCTCACCGGGACTAGGCGATGAGCAGTTCTTC
CASSPGLGDEQFF
>TRBJ2-5|TRBV6-1|NA|NA
TGTGCCAGCAGTGATCCCCAGGGGTTTGGCGAGACCAAGTACTTC
CASSDPQGFGETKYF
>TRBJ2-1|TRBV3-1|TRBD2|NA
TGTGCCAGCAGCCCTAGCGGGATTGACAATGAGAAGTTCTTC
CASSPSGIDNEKFF
>TRBJ2-7|TRBV5-1|TRBD2|NA
TGCGCCAGCAGCTTGACCGTAGCGGGAGCGAAAAACGAGCAGTACTTC
CASSLTVAGAKNEQYF
>TRBJ2-7|TRBV2|TRBD1|many
TGTGCCAGCAGGGGGAACAGGGGGACCTACGAGCAGTACTTC
CASRGNRGTYEQYF
>TRBJ2-7|TRBV6-2/TRBV6-3|NA|many
TGTGCCAGCAGTTACTTGAACTACGAGCAGTACTTC
CASSYLNYEQYF
>TRBJ2-3|TRBV28|NA|many
TGTGCCAGCAGTCCTCTGACTAGGGGCACAGATACGCAGTATTTT
CASSPLTRGTDTQYF
>TRBJ2-3|TRBV2|NA|many
TGTGCCAGCAGAGACAGACTCTACACAGATACGCAGTATTTT
CASRDRLYTDTQYF
>TRBJ2-2|TRBV4-1|NA|NA
TGCGCCAGCAGCCAAGATCGGGTATTCACCGGGGGGCTGTTTTTT
CASSQDRVFTGGLFF
>TRBJ2-3|TRBV12-5|NA|few
TGTGCTAGTGGTTTAGCGGAAACTAGCACAGATACGCAGTATTTT
CASGLAETSTDTQYF
>TRBJ2-7|TRBV4-1|TRBD2|NA
TGCGCCAGCAGCCAAGAGGGAGCGAGCGGGAAATACGAGCAGTACTTC
CASSQEGASGKYEQYF
>TRBJ2-2|TRBV7-2|NA|many
TGTGCCAGCAGCCCTCTAGGGGGTACCGGGGAGCTGTTTTTT
CASSPLGGTGELFF
>TRBJ2-2|TRBV12-3/TRBV12-4|NA|NA
TGTGCCAGCAGGGTATCCGGGAGTCGCACCGGGGAGCTGTTTTTT
CASRVSGSRTGELFF
>TRBJ2-7|TRBV6-1|TRBD1|many
TGTGCCAGCAGTCGGGGACAGGGAGACGAGCAGTACTTC
CASSRGQGDEQYF